Below are 5 T cell receptor delta chains sequenced from a single sample in a study of γδ T cells in repeated Plasmodium falciparum infection. Bulk repertoires came from Vgamma9/Vdelta2+ or Vdelta2-negative gammadelta T cells flow-sorted from PBMC. TCRdb reran clone calling via CATT on the multiplex PCR reads. The table records 45,000 to 70,000 delta-chain clones, approximately 1.5% of them present only once. The sequenced material came from gamma-delta T cells from blood. The receptors here all came from a pool of human donors (malaria-infected and uninfected, not separated).

This clone came up many times. TCRdb lists the protein of a much larger clone for this DNA, which differs at residue 11, so this is likely a read error; the protein given here is translated from the DNA itself. This chain uses TRDV1 with TRDJ1, with no clear D. Per germline, CDR1 TSWWSYY and CDR2 QGS. The length of the CDR3 is 19 residues. The germline V and J ends were trimmed by 1 base and 0 bases, with 21 bases remaining between them. CDR3 sequence: CALGERFTLTPVYTDKLIF. As DNA, the CDR3 is TGTGCTCTTGGGGAACGATTTACTCTAACCCCCGTGTACACCGATAAACTCATCTTT.

This clone was observed a handful of times. TCRdb's protein for this DNA is that of a much larger clone and differs from the translation at residues 15 and 17, likely a read error; the protein shown is the DNA translation. The chain recombines TRDV3 with TRDJ1; 8 nucleotides match TRDD3. Trimming removed 3 bases from V and 0 bases from J; junction bases left unmatched: 39. The CDR3 runs 25 residues. Germline values: CDR1 TVYSNPD, CDR2 GDNSRS (reference sequence). CDR3 sequence: CAFRKGLPLYWGFYHVPPYTDKLIF. CDR3 nucleotide sequence: TGTGCCTTCCGAAAAGGGCTTCCGCTATACTGGGGGTTTTACCACGTCCCCCCGTACACCGATAAACTCATCTTT.

This clone occurred many times. The genes are TRDV3 and TRDJ1, with TRDD3 matching over 11 bases. The CDR3 contains 20 residues. Germline CDR1 is TVYSNPD and CDR2 is GDNSRS (reference sequence). Trimming took 0 bases from V and 0 from J; bases not matched to a gene: 18. The chain's CDR3 is CAFSPVLGDSYPNNTDKLIF. CDR3 nucleotide sequence: TGTGCCTTTAGTCCAGTACTGGGGGATAGTTACCCGAACAACACCGATAAACTCATCTTT.

This clone was seen only a few times. The protein held in TCRdb is that of a much larger clone and does not match this DNA's translation at residue 17, likely because of a read error; the protein shown is translated from the DNA. This chain connects TRDV1 to TRDJ1; 12 nucleotides line up with TRDD3. TCRdb is silent on the J gene; assignment here came from matching the DNA to germline. The V and J ends lost 4 bases and 1 base, in that order; junction bases with no gene match: 25. Germline V CDR1 and CDR2: TSWWSYY, QGS. This CDR3 region has 23 residues. The CDR3 spells CALGAPPTGILGDTNLRTDKLIF. CDR3 nucleotide sequence: TGTGCTCTTGGGGCACCTCCTACGGGCATACTGGGGGATACCAATCTTCGCACCGATAAACTCATCTTT.

This clone was observed a few times. The TCRdb protein comes from a much larger clone and disagrees with this DNA's translation at residue 5, likely due to a read error; the protein given here is derived from the DNA. The rearrangement joins TRDV1 to TRDJ1, with 9 bases that match TRDD3. CDR3 length: 21 residues. The V gene end was trimmed by 7 bases and the J gene end by 0 bases; junction bases not matched to a gene: 24. Germline lookup yields CDR1 TSWWSYY and CDR2 QGS. CDR3 amino acids: CALVATITGGLQHTYTDKLIF. In DNA, the CDR3 is TGTGCTCTTGTGGCTACCATTACTGGGGGACTCCAGCACACGTACACCGATAAACTCATCTTT.